This T cell receptor beta chain stems from a study of blood T cell repertoires in COVID-19. About the study: Spain, Italy and the United States supplied samples that represented acute and convalescent COVID-19. T cells, B-cell-depleted T cells, or PBMCs supplied cDNA or gDNA.

In this sample, this clone turned up a few times. Trimming removed 0 bases from V and 10 bases from J; junction bases left unmatched: 8. The CDR3 runs to 16 residues. Germline V gene sequence: CDR1 SGHTA, CDR2 FQGTGA. This study enrolled people aged 18 to 89 from about 26 US geographic areas. Authors' processing steps: Amplified reference gene primers provided the basis for estimating nucleated cell counts. Generated by immunoSEQ multiplex PCR, the TCRdb table keeps only in-frame clones and is missing some. That table is the source of V, J and clone size, and D and trimming were worked out from the DNA. The sample has 250,000 to 350,000 clones, 70% to 90% seen once.

Sequenced sample: PBMCs or T cells enriched from blood (not recorded which). The chain couples TRBV7-3 to TRBJ2-1, with 11 positions matching TRBD2. The source of this sequence is a woman aged 18-29 years who had recovered from COVID-19. In nucleotides, the CDR3 is TGTGCCAGCAGCTTAACAGTAGCGGGAGGGCCGGAGGAGCAGTTCTTC. It yields the protein CASSLTVAGGPEEQFF.